The rows below give T cell receptor beta chains drawn from one sample of a study of metastatic and nonmetastatic thyroid tumors. From the PCR reads, TCRdb re-called clones with MiXCR. The sample yields some 4,300 clones, 20% to 25% seen once. The sample taken for sequencing was tumor tissue. The source of these receptors is a male donor with papillary thyroid cancer or a benign thyroid nodule (not recorded which). Some clones in this sample may be carry-over from other donors' samples. The CDR3 runs from the conserved cysteine through the conserved F or W. The order of the fields is CDR3 protein, CDR3 DNA, J gene, V gene, D gene, clone size. A D gene is named only where the DNA matches it firmly. Part of the rows lack a size; the others show once, few, many or a class for expanded clones.

CASAGEGGDTQYF,TGTGCCTCCGCGGGGGAGGGGGGAGATACGCAGTATTTT,TRBJ2-3,TRBV30,-,many
CASSPSRGARGETQYF,TGTGCCAGCAGCCCCAGTCGGGGGGCGCGGGGAGAGACCCAGTACTTC,TRBJ2-5,TRBV11-2,-,-
CASSLGTISYYDQYF,TGCGCCAGCAGCCTGGGGACCATATCTTACTACGATCAGTACTTC,TRBJ2-7,TRBV5-1,-,-
CASSDGGAGNTIYF,TGTGCCAGCAGTGACGGGGGTGCGGGAAACACCATATATTTT,TRBJ1-3,TRBV6-1,-,medium-sized
CASSLVAWREGGNEQFF,TGTGCCAGCAGCTTAGTAGCCTGGCGGGAGGGGGGTAATGAGCAGTTCTTC,TRBJ2-1,TRBV11-1,TRBD2,-
CASRKQGTGNTIYF,TGTGCCAGCAGGAAACAGGGGACTGGAAACACCATATATTTT,TRBJ1-3,TRBV6-1,TRBD1,-
CASSLDRTSTDTQYF,TGTGCCAGCAGCTTAGATCGGACGTCCACAGATACGCAGTATTTT,TRBJ2-3,TRBV11-2,-,once
CAASRTSSGQVYNEQFF,TGTGCCGCCAGCAGGACCTCTTCGGGACAGGTTTACAATGAGCAGTTCTTC,TRBJ2-1,TRBV15,TRBD1,few
CASSYRPDSSYNSPLHF,TGTGCCAGCAGCTACCGACCGGATAGCTCCTATAATTCACCCCTCCACTTT,TRBJ1-6,TRBV6-5,-,few
CASRPRDRTYEQYF,TGTGCCAGCAGGCCTCGGGACCGAACCTACGAGCAGTACTTC,TRBJ2-7,TRBV27,-,many
CASSEASPNTYEQYF,TGTGCCAGCAGTGAAGCGTCTCCGAACACCTACGAGCAGTACTTC,TRBJ2-7,TRBV6-1,-,medium-sized
CSARWTSGITDTQYF,TGCAGTGCTAGATGGACTAGCGGGATCACAGATACGCAGTATTTT,TRBJ2-3,TRBV20-1,TRBD2,many
CASSLAKNTEAFF,TGCGCCAGCAGCTTAGCGAAGAACACTGAAGCTTTCTTT,TRBJ1-1,TRBV5-1,-,many
CSAGDGETDYEQYF,TGCAGTGCTGGGGACGGCGAAACGGACTACGAGCAGTACTTC,TRBJ2-7,TRBV20-1,-,-
CASSVVAGGGSSEQFF,TGTGCCAGCAGCGTAGTGGCAGGGGGCGGTTCAAGTGAGCAGTTCTTC,TRBJ2-1,TRBV9,TRBD1,many
CSAQGAQQPQHF,TGCAGTGCTCAGGGAGCTCAGCAGCCCCAGCATTTT,TRBJ1-5,TRBV20-1,-,medium-sized
CASSEALAVGLPNTGELFF,TGTGCCAGCAGTGAAGCGTTGGCTGTGGGACTACCGAACACCGGGGAGCTGTTTTTT,TRBJ2-2,TRBV2,TRBD2,-
CATSDFGAGELFF,-,TRBJ2-2,TRBV24-1,-,few
CAIARGGNQPQHF,TGTGCCATCGCCCGGGGAGGTAATCAGCCCCAGCATTTT,TRBJ1-5,TRBV12-3/TRBV12-4,-,few
CATSDLGEAGYLFF,TGTGCCACCAGTGATTTGGGGGAGGCCGGGTATCTGTTTTTT,TRBJ2-2,TRBV24-1,-,-
CASSLPPRDYGYTF,TGTGCCAGCAGCCTCCCCCCAAGGGACTATGGCTACACCTTC,TRBJ1-2,TRBV27,-,many
CASSSTSGGANEQFF,TGTGCCAGCAGCTCCACTAGCGGGGGGGCCAATGAGCAGTTCTTC,TRBJ2-1,TRBV7-6,TRBD2,-
CASGLTSGLGNEQFF,TGTGCTAGTGGTTTGACTAGCGGGCTCGGGAATGAGCAGTTCTTC,TRBJ2-1,TRBV12-5,TRBD2,-
CASRKVGRGQNEQFF,TGTGCCAGCCGAAAAGTGGGCAGGGGGCAGAATGAGCAGTTCTTC,TRBJ2-1,TRBV2,TRBD1,many
CASSAGLNNQPQHF,TGTGCCAGCAGCGCAGGGTTGAACAATCAGCCCCAGCATTTT,TRBJ1-5,TRBV7-2,-,many
CASSVAGQGFDYGYTF,TGTGCCAGCAGTGTCGCCGGACAGGGTTTTGACTATGGCTACACCTTC,TRBJ1-2,TRBV6-1,TRBD1,few